These T cell receptor beta chains were read from a single sample in a study of blood T cell repertoires in COVID-19. Profiling relied on immunoSEQ multiplex PCR, and the TCRdb table lists in-frame clones only, not all of them. The sample holds about 410,000 clones, approximately 89% seen once. The material sequenced was peripheral blood. All receptors derive from a woman in her forties with COVID-19, enrolled during active disease. CDR3s include the opening cysteine and the closing phenylalanine or tryptophan. A D gene is named only where the DNA matches it firmly. Not all rows give a size; the values are once, few, many and, for expanded clones, a class.

j_call	clone_size	d_call	v_call	cdr3_aa	cdr3_nt
TRBJ2-2	NA	TRBD1	TRBV6-2/TRBV6-3	CASSSALGQGTGELFF	TGTGCCAGCAGTTCCGCACTCGGACAGGGCACCGGGGAGCTGTTTTTT
TRBJ1-1	once	NA	TRBV28	CASSLGQVTEAFF	TGTGCCAGCAGTTTAGGGCAGGTCACTGAAGCTTTCTTT
TRBJ2-1	few	TRBD2	TRBV5-8	CASSQLAGVDNEQFF	TGTGCCAGCAGCCAGCTAGCGGGAGTTGATAATGAGCAGTTCTTC
TRBJ1-3	NA	NA	TRBV5-1	CASSPGATSGNTIYF	TGCGCCAGCAGTCCAGGGGCCACCTCTGGAAACACCATATATTTT
TRBJ2-7	NA	TRBD1	TRBV7-9	CASSSSGTGSHEQYF	TGTGCCAGCAGCTCCTCCGGGACAGGGTCCCACGAGCAGTACTTC
TRBJ2-5	NA	TRBD2	TRBV7-2	CASSTTSGGVGTQYF	TGTGCCAGCAGCACCACTAGCGGGGGAGTTGGGACCCAGTACTTC
TRBJ2-7	few	NA	TRBV5-1	CASSFGGPGEQYF	TGCGCCAGCAGCTTCGGGGGTCCTGGGGAGCAGTACTTC
TRBJ2-5	NA	TRBD2	TRBV27	CASSSLAGVSRQTQYF	TGTGCCAGCAGTTCCCTAGCGGGGGTGAGTCGGCAGACCCAGTACTTC
TRBJ1-3	few	NA	TRBV28	CASSLSGSSGNTIYF	TGTGCCAGCAGTTTATCCGGGTCCTCTGGAAACACCATATATTTT
TRBJ2-3	NA	TRBD2	TRBV3-1/TRBV3-2	CASSPLEGGPGLWDTQYF	TGTGCCAGCAGCCCCCTCGAGGGAGGGCCCGGTTTATGGGATACGCAGTATTTT
TRBJ2-5	NA	NA	TRBV7-2	CASSLTGPETQYF	TGTGCCAGCAGCTTAACTGGGCCGGAGACCCAGTACTTC
TRBJ1-1	NA	TRBD1	TRBV5-6	CASSGRDRGTPLAFF	TGTGCCAGCAGCGGACGCGACAGGGGGACACCCCTGGCTTTCTTT
TRBJ2-5	NA	TRBD2	TRBV9	CASSPRLAGVGHQETQYF	TGTGCCAGCAGCCCCCGACTAGCGGGAGTTGGGCACCAAGAGACCCAGTACTTC